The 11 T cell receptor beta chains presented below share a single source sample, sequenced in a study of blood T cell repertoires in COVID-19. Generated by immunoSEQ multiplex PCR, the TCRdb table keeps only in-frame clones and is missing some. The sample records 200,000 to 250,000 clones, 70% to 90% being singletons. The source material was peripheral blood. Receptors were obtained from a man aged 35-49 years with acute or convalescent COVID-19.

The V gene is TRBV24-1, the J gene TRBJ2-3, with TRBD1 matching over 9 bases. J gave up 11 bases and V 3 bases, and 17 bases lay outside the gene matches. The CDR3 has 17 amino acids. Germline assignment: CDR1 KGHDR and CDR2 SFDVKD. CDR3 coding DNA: TGTGCCACCAGTGATCCAAAAGAATGGACAGGGGTTTATGTGCAGTATTTT. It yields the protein CATSDPKEWTGVYVQYF.

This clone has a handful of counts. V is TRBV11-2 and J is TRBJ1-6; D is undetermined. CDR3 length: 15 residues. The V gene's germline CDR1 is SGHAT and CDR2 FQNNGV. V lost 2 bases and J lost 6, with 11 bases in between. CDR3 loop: CASSLRGQVNSPLHF. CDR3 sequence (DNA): TGTGCCAGCAGCTTACGAGGGCAGGTTAATTCACCCCTCCACTTT.

The CDR3 nucleotides read TGTGCCAGCAGCTCCCCGGACAGGGGGCCTAGGCCGGACACCTTC. Its translation is CASSSPDRGPRPDTF. This chain links TRBV7-2 with TRBJ1-2; 11 nucleotides align to TRBD1. V lost 4 bases, J lost 12 bases, and 13 bases stayed unmatched. The CDR3 has 15 amino acids. CDR1 and CDR2 from the germline V gene are SGHTA and FQGNSA.

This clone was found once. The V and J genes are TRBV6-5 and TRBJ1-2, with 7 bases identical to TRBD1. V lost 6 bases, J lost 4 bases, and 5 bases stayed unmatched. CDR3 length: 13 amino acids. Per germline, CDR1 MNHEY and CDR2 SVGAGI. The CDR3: CASRSTGFYGYTF. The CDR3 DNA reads TGTGCCAGCAGGTCGACAGGGTTCTATGGCTACACCTTC.

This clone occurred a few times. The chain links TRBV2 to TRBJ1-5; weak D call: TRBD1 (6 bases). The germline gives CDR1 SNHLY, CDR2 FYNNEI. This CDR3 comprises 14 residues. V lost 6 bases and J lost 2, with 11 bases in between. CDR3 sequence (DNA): TGTGCCAGCAGCCGACAGGTGGGCAATCAGCCCCAGCATTTT. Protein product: CASSRQVGNQPQHF.

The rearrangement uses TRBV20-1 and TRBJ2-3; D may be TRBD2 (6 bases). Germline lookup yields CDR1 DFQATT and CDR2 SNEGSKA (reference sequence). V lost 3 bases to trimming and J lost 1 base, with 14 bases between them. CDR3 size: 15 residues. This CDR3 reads CSASSSGSGTDTQYF. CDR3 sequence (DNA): TGCAGTGCTAGTTCGAGCGGGTCGGGCACAGATACGCAGTATTTT.

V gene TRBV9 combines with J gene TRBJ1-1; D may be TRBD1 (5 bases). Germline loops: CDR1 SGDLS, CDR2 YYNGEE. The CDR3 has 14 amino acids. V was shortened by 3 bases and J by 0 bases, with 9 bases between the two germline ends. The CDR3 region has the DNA TGTGCCAGCAGCGCGGGGGACCTGAACACTGAAGCTTTCTTT. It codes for CASSAGDLNTEAFF.

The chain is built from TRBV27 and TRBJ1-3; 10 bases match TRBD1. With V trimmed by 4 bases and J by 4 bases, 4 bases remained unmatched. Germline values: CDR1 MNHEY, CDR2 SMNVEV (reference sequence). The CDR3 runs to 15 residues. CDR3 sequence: CASSSGQGNGNTIYF. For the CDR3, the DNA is TGTGCCAGCAGTTCGGGACAGGGGAACGGAAACACCATATATTTT.

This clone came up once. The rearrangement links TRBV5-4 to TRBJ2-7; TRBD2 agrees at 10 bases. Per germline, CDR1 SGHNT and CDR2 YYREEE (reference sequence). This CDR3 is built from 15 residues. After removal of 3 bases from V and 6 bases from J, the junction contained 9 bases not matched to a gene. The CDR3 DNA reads TGTGCCAGCAGCTACCCGGGACTAGCGAATGGCGAGCAGTACTTC. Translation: CASSYPGLANGEQYF.

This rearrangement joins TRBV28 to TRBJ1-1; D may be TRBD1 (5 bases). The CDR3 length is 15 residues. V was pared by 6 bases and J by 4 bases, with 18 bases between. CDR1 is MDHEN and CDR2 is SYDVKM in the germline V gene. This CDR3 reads CASSTPTVRSTEAFF. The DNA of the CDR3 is TGTGCCAGCAGCACGCCGACAGTGCGGAGCACTGAAGCTTTCTTT.

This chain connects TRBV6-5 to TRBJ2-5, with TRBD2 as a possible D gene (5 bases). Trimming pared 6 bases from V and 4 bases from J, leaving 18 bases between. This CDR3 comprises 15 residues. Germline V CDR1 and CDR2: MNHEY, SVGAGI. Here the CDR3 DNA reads TGTGCCAGCAGAGGAGGTCGATCGAGTGGAGAGACCCAGTACTTC. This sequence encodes CASRGGRSSGETQYF.